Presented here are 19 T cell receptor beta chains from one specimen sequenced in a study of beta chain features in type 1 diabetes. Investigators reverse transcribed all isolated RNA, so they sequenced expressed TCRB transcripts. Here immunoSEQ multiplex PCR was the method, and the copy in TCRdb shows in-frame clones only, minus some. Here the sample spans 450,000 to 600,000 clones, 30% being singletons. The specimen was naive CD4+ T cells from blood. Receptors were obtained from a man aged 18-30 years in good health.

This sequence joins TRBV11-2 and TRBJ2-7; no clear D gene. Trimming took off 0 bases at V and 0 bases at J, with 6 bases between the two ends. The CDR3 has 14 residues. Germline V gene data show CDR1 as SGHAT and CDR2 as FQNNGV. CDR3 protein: CASSLDWSSYEQYF. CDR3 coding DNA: TGTGCCAGCAGCTTAGACTGGAGCTCCTACGAGCAGTACTTC.

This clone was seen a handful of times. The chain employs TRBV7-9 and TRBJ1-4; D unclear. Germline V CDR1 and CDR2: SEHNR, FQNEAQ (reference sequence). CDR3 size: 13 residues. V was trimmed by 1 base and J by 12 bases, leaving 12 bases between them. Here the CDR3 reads CASSLVPGPQLFF. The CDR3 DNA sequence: TGTGCCAGCAGCTTAGTCCCGGGCCCTCAACTGTTTTTT.

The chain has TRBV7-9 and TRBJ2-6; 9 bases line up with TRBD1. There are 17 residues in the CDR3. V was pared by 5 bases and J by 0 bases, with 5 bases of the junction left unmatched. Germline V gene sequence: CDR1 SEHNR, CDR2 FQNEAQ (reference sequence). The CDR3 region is CASSLGQGTSGANVLTF. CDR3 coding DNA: TGTGCCAGCAGCCTAGGACAGGGGACCTCTGGGGCCAACGTCCTGACTTTC.

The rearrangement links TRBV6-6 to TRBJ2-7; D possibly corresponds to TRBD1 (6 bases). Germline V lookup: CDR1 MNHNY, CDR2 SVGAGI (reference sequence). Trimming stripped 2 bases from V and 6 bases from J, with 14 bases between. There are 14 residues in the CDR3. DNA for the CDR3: TGTGCCAGCAGTTACGGGCAGGGGAGCAGCGAGCAGTACTTC. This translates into CASSYGQGSSEQYF.

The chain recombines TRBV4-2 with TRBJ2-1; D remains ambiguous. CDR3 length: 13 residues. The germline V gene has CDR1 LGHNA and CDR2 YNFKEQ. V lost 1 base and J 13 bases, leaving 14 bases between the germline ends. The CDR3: CASSQVGRARQFF. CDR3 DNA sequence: TGTGCCAGCAGCCAAGTAGGCCGAGCGCGCCAGTTCTTC.

For the CDR3, the DNA is TGTGCCAGCAGCCCCGCGGCGGGGGAGTACGAGCAGTACTTC. Protein sequence: CASSPAAGEYEQYF. The V gene is TRBV7-2, the J gene TRBJ2-7; the match to TRBD2 covers 7 bases. The CDR3 sequence is 14 residues long. From germline, CDR1 is SGHTA and CDR2 FQGNSA. The V and J ends lost 5 bases and 4 bases, in that order; junction bases with no gene match: 8.

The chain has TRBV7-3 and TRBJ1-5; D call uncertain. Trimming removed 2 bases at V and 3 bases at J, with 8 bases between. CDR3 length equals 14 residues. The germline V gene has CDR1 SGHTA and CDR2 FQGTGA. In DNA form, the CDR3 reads TGTGCCAGCAGCTTAGGAGGGAACAATCAGCCCCAGCATTTT. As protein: CASSLGGNNQPQHF.

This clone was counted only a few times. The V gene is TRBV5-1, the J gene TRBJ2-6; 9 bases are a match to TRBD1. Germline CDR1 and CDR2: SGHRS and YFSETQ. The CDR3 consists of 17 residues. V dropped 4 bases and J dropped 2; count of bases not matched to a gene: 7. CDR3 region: CASSPPTGGTGANVLTF. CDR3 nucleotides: TGCGCCAGCAGCCCACCAACAGGGGGCACTGGGGCCAACGTCCTGACTTTC.

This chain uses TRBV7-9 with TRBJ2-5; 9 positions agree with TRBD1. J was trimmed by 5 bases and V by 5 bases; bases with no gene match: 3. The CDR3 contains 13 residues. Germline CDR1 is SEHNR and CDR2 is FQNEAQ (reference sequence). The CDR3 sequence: CASSQGQGETQYF. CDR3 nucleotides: TGTGCCAGCAGCCAGGGACAGGGCGAGACCCAGTACTTC.

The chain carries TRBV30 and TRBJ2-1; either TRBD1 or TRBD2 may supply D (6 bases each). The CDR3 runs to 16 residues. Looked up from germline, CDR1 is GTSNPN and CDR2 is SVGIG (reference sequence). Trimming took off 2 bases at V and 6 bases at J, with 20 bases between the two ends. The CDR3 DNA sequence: TGTGCCTGGAGTATGGGGGGCAGGGAAAGACGCAATGAGCAGTTCTTC. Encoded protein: CAWSMGGRERRNEQFF.

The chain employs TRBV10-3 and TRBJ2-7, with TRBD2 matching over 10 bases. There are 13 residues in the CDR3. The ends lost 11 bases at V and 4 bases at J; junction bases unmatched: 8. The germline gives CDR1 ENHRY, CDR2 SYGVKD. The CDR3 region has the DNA TGTGCCGTGGCTAGCGGGAGTATGTACGAGCAGTACTTC. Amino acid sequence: CAVASGSMYEQYF.

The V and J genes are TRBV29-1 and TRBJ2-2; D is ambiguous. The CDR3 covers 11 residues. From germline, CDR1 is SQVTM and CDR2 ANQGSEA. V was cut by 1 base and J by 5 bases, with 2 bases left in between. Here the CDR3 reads CSVEGTGELFF. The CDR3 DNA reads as TGCAGCGTTGAAGGAACCGGGGAGCTGTTTTTT.

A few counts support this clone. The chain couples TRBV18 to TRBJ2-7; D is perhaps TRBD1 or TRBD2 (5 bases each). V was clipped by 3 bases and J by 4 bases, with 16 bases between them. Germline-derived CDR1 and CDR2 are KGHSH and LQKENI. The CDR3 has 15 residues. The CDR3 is CASSPDPWGTYEQYF. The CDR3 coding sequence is TGTGCCAGCTCACCGGACCCCTGGGGGACGTACGAGCAGTACTTC.

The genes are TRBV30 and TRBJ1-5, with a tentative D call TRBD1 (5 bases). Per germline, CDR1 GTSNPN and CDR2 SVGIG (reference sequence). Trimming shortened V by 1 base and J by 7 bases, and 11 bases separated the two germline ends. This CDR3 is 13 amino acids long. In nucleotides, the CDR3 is TGTGCCTGGAGTGGTGGGGGTGTACAGCCCCAGCATTTT. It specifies CAWSGGGVQPQHF.

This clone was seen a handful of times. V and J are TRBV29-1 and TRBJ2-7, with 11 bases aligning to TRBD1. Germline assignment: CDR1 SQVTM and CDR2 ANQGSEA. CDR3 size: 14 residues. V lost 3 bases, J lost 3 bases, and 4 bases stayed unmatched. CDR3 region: CSVDPGTGGYEQYF. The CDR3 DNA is TGCAGCGTTGACCCCGGGACAGGGGGCTACGAGCAGTACTTC.

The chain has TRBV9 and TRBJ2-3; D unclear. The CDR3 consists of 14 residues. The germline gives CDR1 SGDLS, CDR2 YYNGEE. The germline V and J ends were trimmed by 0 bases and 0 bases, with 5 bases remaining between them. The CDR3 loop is CASSVAHSTDTQYF. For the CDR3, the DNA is TGTGCCAGCAGCGTAGCTCACAGCACAGATACGCAGTATTTT.

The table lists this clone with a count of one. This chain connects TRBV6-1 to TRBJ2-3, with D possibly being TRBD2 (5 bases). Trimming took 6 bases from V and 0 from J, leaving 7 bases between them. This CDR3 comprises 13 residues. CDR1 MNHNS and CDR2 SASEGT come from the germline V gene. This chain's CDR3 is CASRGRSTDTQYF. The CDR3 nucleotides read TGTGCCAGCAGGGGGAGAAGCACAGATACGCAGTATTTT.

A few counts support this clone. The CDR3 loop is CASRKPGRRNTEAFF. The CDR3 DNA sequence: TGTGCCAGCAGAAAACCGGGACGTCGGAACACTGAAGCTTTCTTT. The chain has TRBV11-2 and TRBJ1-1, with a weak D call TRBD1 (5 bases). V lost 6 bases, J lost 1 base, and 15 bases lay in between. The CDR3 spans 15 residues. The V gene's germline CDR1 is SGHAT and CDR2 FQNNGV. Based on the CDR3 plus reference TRBV11-2 and TRBJ1-1, the full variable domain is EAGVAQSPRYKIIEKRQSVAFWCNPISGHATLYWYQQILGQGPKLLIQFQNNGVVDDSQLPKDRFSAERLKGVDSTLKIQPAKLEDSAVYLCASRKPGRRNTEAFFGQGTRLTVV.

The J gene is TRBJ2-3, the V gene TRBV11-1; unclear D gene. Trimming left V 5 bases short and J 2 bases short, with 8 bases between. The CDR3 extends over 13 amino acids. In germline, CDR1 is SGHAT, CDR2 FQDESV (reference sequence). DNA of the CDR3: TGTGCCAGCAGCCGTGGCCCCACAGATACGCAGTATTTT. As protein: CASSRGPTDTQYF.